The 8 T cell receptor beta chains listed next were all sequenced from one sample in a study of early T cells in non-severe SARS-CoV-2 infection (dated by TCRdb to about 2021). Libraries were constructed by 5' RACE. Sequenced using a NextSeq 500. Using fastp at Q25 and MiXCR, TCRdb reprocessed the public reads and kept productive beta chains. All rows with the same CDR3 protein become a single entry with the most common DNA and genes. The sample data list approximately 100,000 distinct CDR3 sequences, and 8% to 13% of these were observed just once. The top ten clones comprise about 5% of the sample. Sequencing was done on a sample of whole blood. These receptors were collected from an adult who was a healthcare worker with PCR-confirmed SARS-CoV-2 infection or an uninfected control (not recorded which).

The chain joins TRBV12-3 or TRBV12-4 to TRBJ2-5; 11 bases agree with TRBD1. The CDR3 extends over 15 amino acids. V was clipped by 5 bases and J by 5 bases; unmatched bases: 7. CDR3 amino acids: CASSDGQGAAETQYF. CDR3 nucleotide sequence: TGTGCCAGCAGTGATGGACAGGGGGCGGCGGAGACCCAGTACTTC.

V usage is TRBV20-1 and J usage is TRBJ2-3; 7 positions match TRBD2. J gave up 3 bases and V 4 bases, and 13 bases lay outside the gene matches. Looked up from germline, CDR1 is DFQATT and CDR2 is SNEGSKA (reference sequence). The CDR3 totals 16 residues. The CDR3 coding sequence is TGCAGTGCTAATCCCCCGTTGGCGGGAGAGACAGATACGCAGTATTTT. Protein sequence: CSANPPLAGETDTQYF.

V gene TRBV10-3 combines with J gene TRBJ2-7; D is ambiguous. Germline V CDR1 and CDR2: ENHRY, SYGVKD. V was cut by 2 bases and J by 3 bases, with 14 bases left in between. CDR3 length equals 15 residues. The chain's CDR3 is CAISEATLTDYEQYF. CDR3 sequence (DNA): TGTGCCATCAGTGAGGCTACACTGACTGACTACGAGCAGTACTTC.

This clonotype was observed a few times. This chain uses TRBV7-9 with TRBJ2-7, with D maybe TRBD1 (6 bases). Trimming stripped 5 bases from V and 2 bases from J, with 13 bases between. This CDR3 is built from 14 residues. From germline, CDR1 is SEHNR and CDR2 FQNEAQ (reference sequence). The CDR3 protein is CASSPRTEPYEQYF. The CDR3 bases are TGTGCCAGCAGCCCGCGGACAGAGCCCTACGAGCAGTACTTC.

This clonotype occurred many times. The chain links TRBV20-1 to TRBJ1-2, with D possibly TRBD1 on 5 matching bases. The CDR3 covers 15 residues. From germline, CDR1 is DFQATT and CDR2 SNEGSKA (reference sequence). The V and J ends lost 6 bases and 0 bases respectively, with 17 bases between them. CDR3 nucleotide sequence: TGCAGTGCCGAATTTCGAACAGGTGCTAACTATGGCTACACCTTC. The encoded protein is CSAEFRTGANYGYTF.

V and J are TRBV7-2 and TRBJ2-7; the D gene is possibly TRBD1 (5 bases). With 5 bases removed from V and 2 bases from J, the gap between germline ends came to 16 bases. Germline V gives CDR1 SGHTA, CDR2 FQGNSA. CDR3 length: 15 amino acids. CDR3 amino acids: CASSQSMGPTYEQYF. Here the CDR3 DNA reads TGTGCCAGCAGCCAGTCAATGGGGCCCACCTACGAGCAGTACTTC.

J is TRBJ2-4 and V is TRBV29-1; 8 nucleotides match TRBD1. Germline V lookup: CDR1 SQVTM, CDR2 ANQGSEA. Unmatched junction bases numbered 5, after V lost 7 bases and J lost 3 bases. The CDR3 is 13 residues long. Here the CDR3 DNA reads TGCAGCGCGGGCGACAGGGGCAAAAACATTCAGTACTTC. This sequence encodes CSAGDRGKNIQYF.

This clonotype has just a few counts. At one boundary the junction diverges from the germline segment, which might be a read error. This rearrangement joins TRBV9 to TRBJ2-7, with unresolved D. Germline CDR1 is SGDLS and CDR2 is YYNGEE. The CDR3 runs 16 residues. The CDR3 DNA follows: TGTGCCAGCAGCGTAGTCCCGGACGGATCTTCCTCCGAGCAGTACTTC. Translation: CASSVVPDGSSSEQYF.